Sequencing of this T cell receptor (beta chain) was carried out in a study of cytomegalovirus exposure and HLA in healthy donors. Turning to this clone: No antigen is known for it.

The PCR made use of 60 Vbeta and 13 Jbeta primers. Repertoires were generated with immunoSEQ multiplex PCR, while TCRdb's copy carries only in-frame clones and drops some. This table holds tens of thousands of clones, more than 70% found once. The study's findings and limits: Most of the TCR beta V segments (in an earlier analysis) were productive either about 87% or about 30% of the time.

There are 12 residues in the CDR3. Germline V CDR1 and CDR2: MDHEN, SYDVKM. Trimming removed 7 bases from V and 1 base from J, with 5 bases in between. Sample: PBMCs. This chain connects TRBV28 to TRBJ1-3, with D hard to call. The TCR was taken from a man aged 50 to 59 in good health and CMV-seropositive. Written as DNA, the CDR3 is TGTGCCAGCACTCTGTCTGGAAACACCATATATTTT. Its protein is CASTLSGNTIYF.